This record looks at one TCR beta chain sequence and its context. Its target is not known. This record belongs to a study of T cell clones after liver transplantation. On the study more broadly: Post-transplant blood was tracked for graft-donor-reactive T cell clones identified in a pre-transplant mixed lymphocyte reaction. Patients counted as tolerant after at least one year off all immunosuppression, enzymes not exceeding twice normal.

This table comes from immunoSEQ multiplex PCR, and its TCRdb copy is limited to in-frame clones, with some not included. This repertoire shows 80,000 or so clones, about 84% found once; its top ten account for approximately 0.47%. Overall study findings and caveats: Donor-reactive sequences fell more than third party-reactive ones, suggesting partial deletion. Post-transplant, graft-donor-reactive CD4 TCRbeta sequences in blood dropped significantly in most of the 8 subjects.

The CDR3 is made up of 14 amino acids. V lost 5 bases and J 9 bases, leaving 17 bases between the germline ends. The germline V gene has CDR1 SEHNR and CDR2 FQNEAQ (reference sequence). Sequences were derived from CD4+ T cells from blood, sampled approximately 45 months after liver transplant. The rearrangement joins TRBV7-9 to TRBJ1-5; no definite D call. The source is a human patient who received a liver transplant. The graft donor may have given rise to some T cells. The CDR3 region has the DNA TGTGCCAGCAGCCCCGAACCTCGGGCGCGGCCCCAGCATTTT. Translating it yields CASSPEPRARPQHF.